This T cell receptor (beta chain) was identified in a study of blood T cell repertoires in COVID-19 (TCRdb year 2020). Regarding the study in general: Collaborator samples came from the United States, Italy and Spain and covered acute and convalescent phases of COVID-19. The prospective study material was composed of cDNA or gDNA derived from T cells, B-cell-depleted T cells, or PBMCs. Deeply sampled blood TCRbeta repertoires from subjects exposed to, actively infected with, or recovered from COVID-19 were included in the dataset. The repertoires were released in a freely available public database meant as a resource for research on the immune response to SARS-CoV-2. The samples were drawn from two sources: the first 160 participants of the ongoing ImmuneRACE study, and fewer than 1,500 subjects contributed by 6 global collaborators. The sample metadata nearly always contained a de-identified subject ID, COVID-19 status, age in years and sex. Where available, HLA class I and class II types were taken from metadata supplied by the sample provider and were not determined by assay-based typing. Findings and caveats that apply to the study as a whole: The amount of clinical and demographic metadata varied by source and participant and was provided uncurated.

Whole blood was collected in K2EDTA tubes by collaborating institutions according to the institutions' own protocols. Collaborator samples were shipped for TCRbeta analysis as frozen whole blood, isolated PBMCs, or DNA extracted from either sample type. CDR1 MNHEY and CDR2 SMNVEV are derived from the germline V gene (reference sequence). V and J are truncated by 10 bases and 11 bases respectively, leaving an intervening sequence of 27 bases. The CDR3 contains 14 residues, cysteine and phenylalanine counted. Only the CDR3 portion is preserved as DNA: 42 bases, with reading frame beginning at the first base. A word on this clone: Its recognized antigen is unknown. No base quality information exists; no much larger clone differs at one position.

TCRbeta CDR3 regions were amplified from genomic DNA using the immunoSEQ Assay, a bias-controlled multiplex PCR. In the source study's methods: Within the assay, amplification of reference gene primers was used to estimate how many nucleated cells each sample contained. Sequence reads were collapsed and filtered to measure the absolute abundance of every unique TCRbeta CDR3 rearrangement. For each sample, productive Simpson clonality was calculated by taking the square root of Simpson's diversity index across productive rearrangements. Not all clones reach the TCRdb copy of this immuneACCESS table, which keeps in-frame sequences only. Checked studies attribute under half of the gap to unresolved V genes and leave the rest unexplained. The V and J calls and clone size come from that table; D and trimming were worked out from the DNA. The sample table holds under 150,000 clones, of which around 83% were seen once. About 3.6% of the sample comes from the top ten.

The sequence was collected from a man aged 35-49 years with acute or convalescent COVID-19. Sequencing was performed on peripheral blood. The chain was built from TRBV27 and TRBJ2-7; tentative D gene TRBD2, with 7 bases matching. The nucleotide sequence reads as follows: TGTGCCACCGCCGATTTATGGGGGGGCGAGGTAGAGTACTTC. Its protein product is CATADLWGGEVEYF.